These T cell receptor beta chains were read from a single sample in a study of vaccination and CD4 T cells after COVID-19. These receptors have no identified antigens. A single record per CDR3 protein comes from TCRdb applying MiXCR to the PCR reads. The table lists approximately 10,000 distinct CDR3 sequences, roughly 51% of them singletons. Input material: CD4+ T cells from blood, cultured in vitro. These receptor sequences come from a human donor who had recovered from COVID-19. CDR3s include the opening cysteine and the closing phenylalanine or tryptophan. The D gene is left open where the match is weak. Some rows mark clone size as missing; the rest say once, few, many or name a class of expanded clone.

d_gene: TRBD1; j_gene: TRBJ1-1; v_gene: TRBV27; abundance: few; CDR3aa: CASSRQGLNTEAFF; CDR3nt: TGTGCCAGCAGCAGACAGGGTTTGAACACTGAAGCTTTCTTT
d_gene: NA; j_gene: TRBJ2-5; v_gene: TRBV19; abundance: few; CDR3aa: CASSISGTGETQYF; CDR3nt: TGTGCCAGTAGTATCAGCGGAACGGGGGAGACCCAGTACTTC
d_gene: NA; j_gene: TRBJ2-1; v_gene: TRBV7-9; abundance: few; CDR3aa: CASNRGDGYGEQFF; CDR3nt: TGTGCCAGCAATCGGGGAGATGGGTATGGTGAGCAGTTCTTC
d_gene: NA; j_gene: TRBJ2-3; v_gene: TRBV27; abundance: NA; CDR3aa: CASSLSASLLNTDTQYF; CDR3nt: TGTGCCAGCAGTTTATCGGCGTCCCTACTAAACACAGATACGCAGTATTTT
d_gene: TRBD1; j_gene: TRBJ2-3; v_gene: TRBV7-9; abundance: NA; CDR3aa: CASSSTGGSTDTQYF; CDR3nt: TGTGCCAGCAGCTCGACAGGGGGTAGCACAGATACGCAGTATTTT
d_gene: NA; j_gene: TRBJ1-2; v_gene: TRBV6-2/TRBV6-3; abundance: NA; CDR3aa: CASSMSRGGYTF; CDR3nt: TGTGCCAGCAGTATGTCAAGAGGGGGCTACACCTTC
d_gene: TRBD2; j_gene: TRBJ2-5; v_gene: TRBV12-3/TRBV12-4; abundance: NA; CDR3aa: CASSLNSGGAETQYF; CDR3nt: TGTGCCAGCAGTTTAAATAGCGGGGGGGCGGAGACCCAGTACTTC
d_gene: NA; j_gene: TRBJ1-2; v_gene: TRBV6-5; abundance: NA; CDR3aa: CASSYLSTESFGYTF; CDR3nt: TGTGCCAGCAGTTACTTATCGACTGAAAGTTTCGGCTACACCTTC
d_gene: TRBD2; j_gene: TRBJ2-3; v_gene: TRBV19; abundance: once; CDR3aa: CASSNGGGTTDTQYF; CDR3nt: TGTGCCAGTAGTAACGGGGGGGGGACCACAGATACGCAGTATTTT
d_gene: NA; j_gene: TRBJ2-5; v_gene: TRBV21-1; abundance: NA; CDR3aa: CASSEAGCQETQYF; CDR3nt: TGTGCCAGCAGCGAAGCGGGATGCCAAGAGACCCAGTACTTC
d_gene: TRBD1; j_gene: TRBJ1-6; v_gene: TRBV20-1; abundance: NA; CDR3aa: CSARNLGTENSPLHF; CDR3nt: TGCAGTGCTAGAAACTTAGGGACAGAAAATTCACCCCTCCACTTT
d_gene: TRBD1; j_gene: TRBJ2-7; v_gene: TRBV28; abundance: NA; CDR3aa: CASSQGQGAGRSYEQYF; CDR3nt: TGTGCCAGCAGCCAGGGACAGGGGGCAGGAAGGTCCTACGAGCAGTACTTC
d_gene: NA; j_gene: TRBJ1-5; v_gene: TRBV7-2; abundance: few; CDR3aa: CASSFRGQPQHF; CDR3nt: TGTGCCAGCAGCTTTAGGGGTCAGCCCCAGCATTTT
d_gene: TRBD2; j_gene: TRBJ2-4; v_gene: TRBV24-1; abundance: few; CDR3aa: CATSDGTSGKNIQYF; CDR3nt: TGTGCCACCAGTGATGGGACTAGCGGCAAAAACATTCAGTACTTC
d_gene: NA; j_gene: TRBJ1-2; v_gene: TRBV6-2/TRBV6-3; abundance: few; CDR3aa: CASSSGSGYTF; CDR3nt: TGTGCCAGCAGCTCAGGGTCTGGCTACACCTTC
d_gene: TRBD1; j_gene: TRBJ1-3; v_gene: TRBV19; abundance: NA; CDR3aa: CASSKLSGQAGNTIYF; CDR3nt: TGTGCCAGTAGTAAACTCTCCGGACAGGCTGGAAACACCATATATTTT
d_gene: NA; j_gene: TRBJ1-2; v_gene: TRBV11-2; abundance: few; CDR3aa: CASSLDIDGRYGYTF; CDR3nt: TGTGCCAGCAGCTTAGATATCGATGGGAGATATGGCTACACCTTC
d_gene: TRBD1; j_gene: TRBJ1-2; v_gene: TRBV27; abundance: few; CDR3aa: CASSSTGTGYTF; CDR3nt: TGTGCCAGCAGTTCGACAGGGACGGGCTACACCTTC
d_gene: NA; j_gene: TRBJ1-1; v_gene: TRBV28; abundance: NA; CDR3aa: CASSSGLNTEAFF; CDR3nt: TGTGCCAGCAGTTCCGGGCTGAACACTGAAGCTTTCTTT
d_gene: NA; j_gene: TRBJ2-1; v_gene: TRBV27; abundance: NA; CDR3aa: CASSLSTDLYNEQFF; CDR3nt: TGTGCCAGCAGTTTATCGACGGACCTCTACAATGAGCAGTTCTTC
d_gene: TRBD1; j_gene: TRBJ1-5; v_gene: TRBV19; abundance: few; CDR3aa: CASSIVRDSRNQPQHF; CDR3nt: TGTGCCAGTAGTATAGTCAGGGACAGCCGCAATCAGCCCCAGCATTTT
d_gene: TRBD2; j_gene: TRBJ2-5; v_gene: TRBV20-1; abundance: NA; CDR3aa: CSARGLAGPRIRQETQYF; CDR3nt: TGCAGTGCTAGAGGGCTAGCGGGACCTCGTATTCGCCAAGAGACCCAGTACTTC
d_gene: TRBD1; j_gene: TRBJ2-7; v_gene: TRBV5-4; abundance: NA; CDR3aa: CASSIDRGNGEQYF; CDR3nt: TGTGCCAGCAGCATCGACAGGGGGAATGGCGAGCAGTACTTC
d_gene: TRBD2; j_gene: TRBJ2-7; v_gene: TRBV27; abundance: NA; CDR3aa: CASSREGGSWREQYF; CDR3nt: TGTGCCAGCAGTCGAGAAGGCGGGAGTTGGAGAGAGCAGTACTTC
d_gene: NA; j_gene: TRBJ2-5; v_gene: TRBV20-1; abundance: few; CDR3aa: CSASGMTLQETQYF; CDR3nt: TGCAGTGCTAGCGGGATGACACTGCAAGAGACCCAGTACTTC
d_gene: TRBD1; j_gene: TRBJ1-5; v_gene: TRBV19; abundance: few; CDR3aa: CASRLGQGANQPQHF; CDR3nt: TGTGCCAGTAGACTGGGACAGGGGGCAAATCAGCCCCAGCATTTT
d_gene: TRBD1; j_gene: TRBJ1-4; v_gene: TRBV20-1; abundance: NA; CDR3aa: CSAGRTGSGEKLFF; CDR3nt: TGCAGTGCCGGTCGGACAGGGTCGGGGGAAAAACTGTTTTTT
d_gene: NA; j_gene: TRBJ1-5; v_gene: TRBV10-3; abundance: few; CDR3aa: CAISDTGIGQPQHF; CDR3nt: TGTGCCATCAGTGATACGGGTATTGGACAGCCCCAGCATTTT
d_gene: NA; j_gene: TRBJ2-7; v_gene: TRBV7-6; abundance: NA; CDR3aa: CASSQGTVYEQYF; CDR3nt: TGTGCCAGCAGCCAGGGGACGGTCTACGAGCAGTACTTC
d_gene: NA; j_gene: TRBJ1-5; v_gene: TRBV10-3; abundance: NA; CDR3aa: CAITARQDQPQHF; CDR3nt: TGTGCCATCACTGCCAGACAGGATCAGCCCCAGCATTTT
d_gene: NA; j_gene: TRBJ1-6; v_gene: TRBV12-3/TRBV12-4; abundance: NA; CDR3aa: CASSLGHLYNSPLHF; CDR3nt: TGTGCCAGCAGCCTGGGACACCTTTATAATTCACCCCTCCACTTT
d_gene: TRBD2; j_gene: TRBJ2-1; v_gene: TRBV5-4; abundance: NA; CDR3aa: CASSLGTSGSRDEQFF; CDR3nt: TGTGCCAGCAGCCTAGGGACTAGCGGGAGTAGGGATGAGCAGTTCTTC
d_gene: TRBD1; j_gene: TRBJ1-2; v_gene: TRBV5-5; abundance: NA; CDR3aa: CASSVGTGAYGYTF; CDR3nt: TGTGCCAGCAGCGTAGGGACAGGGGCCTATGGCTACACCTTC
d_gene: NA; j_gene: TRBJ2-2; v_gene: TRBV5-4; abundance: medium-sized; CDR3aa: CASSFVLGGGGELFF; CDR3nt: TGTGCCAGCAGCTTTGTCCTGGGGGGAGGCGGGGAGCTGTTTTTT
d_gene: TRBD1; j_gene: TRBJ1-5; v_gene: TRBV2; abundance: few; CDR3aa: CASSQDRGLYQPQHF; CDR3nt: TGTGCCAGCAGTCAAGACAGGGGGCTGTATCAGCCCCAGCATTTT
d_gene: NA; j_gene: TRBJ1-3; v_gene: TRBV7-2; abundance: NA; CDR3aa: CASSLAYRVSGNTIYF; CDR3nt: TGTGCCAGCAGCTTAGCATACAGGGTGTCGGGAAACACCATATATTTT
d_gene: NA; j_gene: TRBJ1-1; v_gene: TRBV18; abundance: NA; CDR3aa: CASSPTSGGMNTEAFF; CDR3nt: TGTGCCAGCTCACCTACTTCGGGGGGGATGAACACTGAAGCTTTCTTT
d_gene: NA; j_gene: TRBJ1-1; v_gene: TRBV3-1; abundance: NA; CDR3aa: CASSQDPVKKAFF; CDR3nt: TGTGCCAGCAGCCAAGATCCCGTTAAGAAAGCTTTCTTT
d_gene: TRBD1; j_gene: TRBJ1-2; v_gene: TRBV28; abundance: NA; CDR3aa: CASRGTGRNYGYTF; CDR3nt: TGTGCCAGTAGGGGGACAGGGAGGAACTATGGCTACACCTTC
d_gene: TRBD1; j_gene: TRBJ1-3; v_gene: TRBV6-5; abundance: NA; CDR3aa: CASSYSTGGDTIYF; CDR3nt: TGTGCCAGCAGTTACTCTACAGGGGGAGACACCATATATTTT
d_gene: NA; j_gene: TRBJ1-2; v_gene: TRBV19; abundance: few; CDR3aa: CASSTRGYYGYTF; CDR3nt: TGTGCCAGTAGTACCCGAGGTTACTATGGCTACACCTTC
d_gene: NA; j_gene: TRBJ1-2; v_gene: TRBV30; abundance: NA; CDR3aa: CAWSVSSYGYTF; CDR3nt: TGTGCCTGGAGTGTTAGTTCCTATGGCTACACCTTC
d_gene: TRBD2; j_gene: TRBJ2-3; v_gene: TRBV20-1; abundance: NA; CDR3aa: CSVAGGSDTQYF; CDR3nt: TGCAGTGTGGCGGGAGGGTCGGATACGCAGTATTTT
d_gene: TRBD1; j_gene: TRBJ2-3; v_gene: TRBV2; abundance: NA; CDR3aa: CASSERGTGSTDTQYF; CDR3nt: TGTGCCAGCAGTGAAAGAGGGACAGGGAGCACAGATACGCAGTATTTT
d_gene: NA; j_gene: TRBJ1-1; v_gene: TRBV20-1; abundance: few; CDR3aa: CSAAGGRNTEAFF; CDR3nt: TGCAGTGCTGCTGGGGGAAGAAACACTGAAGCTTTCTTT
d_gene: NA; j_gene: TRBJ2-3; v_gene: TRBV12-3/TRBV12-4; abundance: NA; CDR3aa: CASSFDSGGTDTQYF; CDR3nt: TGTGCCAGCAGTTTTGATAGCGGCGGAACAGATACGCAGTATTTT
d_gene: NA; j_gene: TRBJ2-1; v_gene: TRBV6-1; abundance: NA; CDR3aa: CASTEGGQGGEQFF; CDR3nt: TGTGCCAGCACCGAAGGAGGGCAGGGGGGTGAGCAGTTCTTC
d_gene: NA; j_gene: TRBJ2-2; v_gene: TRBV5-4; abundance: NA; CDR3aa: CASSSGARNTGELFF; CDR3nt: TGTGCCAGCAGCTCGGGGGCTAGAAACACCGGGGAGCTGTTTTTT
d_gene: TRBD1; j_gene: TRBJ1-2; v_gene: TRBV5-8; abundance: NA; CDR3aa: CAGGRTGAASYGYTF; CDR3nt: TGTGCCGGCGGCCGAACAGGGGCTGCGAGCTATGGCTACACCTTC
d_gene: NA; j_gene: TRBJ2-7; v_gene: TRBV6-2/TRBV6-3; abundance: NA; CDR3aa: CASSFYGSLRSYEQYF; CDR3nt: TGTGCCAGCAGTTTTTACGGATCCTTAAGGTCCTACGAGCAGTACTTC
d_gene: NA; j_gene: TRBJ1-2; v_gene: TRBV20-1; abundance: few; CDR3aa: CSARDLREGYTF; CDR3nt: TGCAGTGCTAGAGATCTTAGGGAAGGCTACACCTTC
d_gene: TRBD1; j_gene: TRBJ1-1; v_gene: TRBV2; abundance: NA; CDR3aa: CASNFQGANTEAFF; CDR3nt: TGTGCCAGCAACTTCCAGGGGGCTAACACTGAAGCTTTCTTT